This TCR beta chain was profiled in a study of spatial heterogeneity in lung cancer (dated 2019 in TCRdb). A note on the overall study: More beta-chain than alpha-chain transcripts were consistently detected, likely reflecting higher beta-chain transcript abundance. At surgery, both alpha and beta chains were TCR-sequenced in roughly 230 tumor regions, approximately 64 matched nontumor lung samples and around 50 PBMC samples. Nonsynonymous mutation counts, determined by whole-exome sequencing of tumor tissue, were related to TCR repertoire features. In the raw uncorrected reads, each unique combination of TCR and UMI appeared more than ten times on average. In non-small cell lung cancer, the study quantitatively compared TCR alpha and beta repertoires across several tumor regions, matched nontumor lung, and blood. Results the study describes overall, beyond this receptor: Additional single-cell paired TCR alpha and beta sequencing was considered necessary to confirm, at a functional level, the hypothesis that regional TCRs recognize regional mutations. Ubiquitous expanded tumor TCRs showed up in blood more often at tumor resection than at routine follow-up.

V is pruned by 2 bases and J by 4 bases, leaving 5 bases of the junction without a gene match. Measured from the cysteine to the phenylalanine, the CDR3 is 14 residues long. Just CDR3 DNA is preserved here, 42 bases in frame from base 1. For CDR1 and CDR2, the germline V gene (reference sequence) lists GTSNPN and SVGIG. Ten or more counts support this clonotype. It has no known antigen specificity. No clone much larger than this one lies a single base away; base qualities are absent. This sample's time point label indicates: sample taken at primary tumor resection. The donors were 65 to 90 patients from the lung TRACERx cohort who had early-stage, untreated non-small cell lung cancer. TCR sequencing used whole RNA extracted from tumor and nontumor lung tissue, or from cryopreserved PBMC samples, without cell sorting. Only patients for whom sufficient RNA was available from at least two tumor regions were selected for TCR sequencing.

Receptor amplification or capture employed 5' RACE. Sequenced on a NextSeq 500. The TCR library protocol attached a unique molecular identifier to each TCR cDNA molecule to allow correction of PCR and sequencing errors. In the paper's pipeline: Decombinator tools were used for TCR identification, UMI-based error correction and CDR3 extraction. Expanded TCRs were defined as those above a frequency of 2 per 1,000, corresponding to the top 1% of the tumor frequency distribution. Rényi diversity was computed with the R vegan package after subsampling each repertoire 100 times to 5,000 TCRs. CDR3 similarity networks were built from amino acid triplet string-kernel similarity, with CDR3s being connected when pairwise similarity was above 0.82. TCRdb cleaned the public reads at Q25 with fastp, built clones with MiXCR and kept in-frame beta chains. Records with the same CDR3 protein are collapsed into one entry carrying the most frequent genes and DNA. TCRdb's processing, not the study's, gives the V and J calls here. The sample data list about 22,000 distinct CDR3 sequences, and 3.5% to 5.5% of these were observed just once. 7% to 8.5% of the sample belongs to the ten largest clones.

The source material was PBMCs, sampled at surgery. This receptor was identified in a male donor with early-stage non-small cell lung cancer. The V and J genes are TRBV30 and TRBJ2-3; a stretch of 8 junction bases matches TRBD1. The CDR3 protein is CAWSPGQGSDTQYF. The DNA sequence reads TGTGCCTGGAGTCCCGGACAGGGTTCAGATACGCAGTATTTT.